A single sample is the source of the 27 T cell receptor beta chains below, sequenced in a study of cytomegalovirus exposure and HLA in healthy donors. The PCR made use of 60 Vbeta and 13 Jbeta primers. Profiling relied on immunoSEQ multiplex PCR, and the TCRdb table lists in-frame clones only, not all of them. Of fewer than 250,000 clones listed, roughly four fifths are singletons. The source material was PBMCs. The receptors here all came from a girl aged 10 to 17 in good health and CMV-seronegative.

V usage is TRBV18 and J usage is TRBJ2-1; D might be TRBD1 (7 bases). Germline-derived CDR1 and CDR2 are KGHSH and LQKENI. This CDR3 spans 15 amino acids. Trimming took 3 bases from V and 9 from J, leaving 18 bases between them. The CDR3 reads CASSPIPGGNVEQFF. In DNA, the CDR3 is TGTGCCAGCTCACCTATCCCAGGGGGGAACGTTGAGCAGTTCTTC. Drawing the rest from reference TRBV18 and TRBJ2-1, the complete variable domain is NAGVMQNPRHLVRRRGQEARLRCSPMKGHSHVYWYRQLPEEGLKFMVYLQKENIIDESGMPKERFSAEFPKEGPSILRIQQVVRGDSAAYFCASSPIPGGNVEQFFGPGTRLTVL.

This clone appeared a few times. This chain connects TRBV5-6 to TRBJ2-5; maybe TRBD1 (6 bases). The germline V and J ends were trimmed by 4 bases and 0 bases, with 10 bases remaining between them. The CDR3 runs 14 residues. Germline CDR1 and CDR2: SGHDT and YYEEEE. Here the CDR3 reads CASSQGQYQETQYF. CDR3 nucleotide sequence: TGTGCCAGCAGCCAAGGACAGTACCAAGAGACCCAGTACTTC. The entire variable domain, with the rest obtained from reference TRBV5-6 and TRBJ2-5, is as follows: DAGVTQSPTHLIKTRGQQVTLRCSPKSGHDTVSWYQQALGQGPQFIFQYYEEEERQRGNFPDRFSGHQFPNYSSELNVNALLLGDSALYLCASSQGQYQETQYFGPGTRLLVL.

The gene calls are TRBV7-9 and TRBJ1-5, with D possibly TRBD1 on 6 matching bases. The CDR3 runs to 16 residues. V was trimmed by 2 bases and J by 7 bases, leaving 18 bases between them. Germline CDR1 and CDR2: SEHNR and FQNEAQ (reference sequence). The CDR3 DNA follows: TGTGCCAGCAGCTTATTTGAAACAGGGTTTTCCCAGCCCCAGCATTTT. It is translated as CASSLFETGFSQPQHF.

CDR3 residues: CASSPLGGGVKNIQYF. The CDR3 nucleotides read TGCGCCAGCAGCCCGCTAGGGGGGGGCGTCAAAAACATTCAGTACTTC. The rearrangement links TRBV4-1 to TRBJ2-4, with TRBD2 as a possible D gene (7 bases). This CDR3 comprises 16 residues. CDR1 and CDR2 from the germline V gene are MGHRA and YSYEKL. V gave up 4 bases and J gave up 3 bases, with 16 bases separating them.

This clone appeared a single time. Here the CDR3 reads CASSTGLNYGYTF. In DNA, the CDR3 is TGTGCCAGCAGTACCGGGTTGAACTATGGCTACACCTTC. V usage is TRBV28 and J usage is TRBJ1-2; D is uncertain. CDR1 and CDR2 from the germline V gene are MDHEN and SYDVKM. The CDR3 length is 13 residues. Trimming pared 5 bases from V and 2 bases from J, leaving 9 bases between.

The V and J genes are TRBV2 and TRBJ1-2; D is possibly TRBD1 (5 bases). This CDR3 is built from 15 residues. Germline V CDR1 and CDR2: SNHLY, FYNNEI. Between the trimmed V and J ends, which lost 6 bases and 4 bases, there was a span of 18 bases. CDR3 in DNA: TGTGCCAGCAGATTGTCAGGGATTGGAACCTATGGCTACACCTTC. Residues: CASRLSGIGTYGYTF.

A note on this clone: It is unclear where the CDR3 begins or ends on the DNA, so no DNA is shown, and the CDR3 is as TCRdb lists it. This chain links TRBV12-1 with TRBJ1-2; the table names TRBD1, a call not compared with the DNA. TRBV12-1 is noted as a pseudogene. The CDR3 is 14 residues long, ends included. CDR3 region: CASSFGAGSYGYTF.

The chain recombines TRBV7-8 with TRBJ2-3; 9 positions match TRBD2. In germline, CDR1 is SGHVS, CDR2 FQNEAQ. Trimming cost V 3 bases and J 3 bases; bases outside gene matches: 4. The CDR3 consists of 15 residues. The CDR3 region is CASSLASGTTDTQYF. The CDR3 nucleotides read TGTGCCAGCAGCTTGGCTAGCGGGACGACAGATACGCAGTATTTT.

This clone was counted a few times. This chain uses TRBV7-2 with TRBJ1-2, with D perhaps matching TRBD1 (6 bases). The CDR3 length is 13 residues. Trimming took off 5 bases at V and 8 bases at J, with 15 bases between the two ends. Germline V gene lookup returns CDR1 SGHTA and CDR2 FQGNSA. For the CDR3, the DNA is TGTGCCAGCAGCATAGTGTGGCAGGGGGGCTACACCTTC. It encodes CASSIVWQGGYTF.

The V gene is TRBV6-5, the J gene TRBJ1-5, with no clear D. Trimming took off 2 bases at V and 4 bases at J, with 9 bases between the two ends. The CDR3 has 14 amino acids. From germline, CDR1 is MNHEY and CDR2 SVGAGI. DNA of the CDR3: TGTGCCAGCAGTTACCGGGGAGGGAATCAGCCCCAGCATTTT. Protein product: CASSYRGGNQPQHF.

The DNA of the CDR3 is TGTGCCAGCAGCTTGATCGCAGGGCCGAATTCACCCCTCCACTTT. Amino acids: CASSLIAGPNSPLHF. The J gene is TRBJ1-6, the V gene TRBV5-6; D is possibly TRBD1 (5 bases). CDR3 length equals 15 residues. V dropped 1 base and J dropped 7 bases, with 12 bases sitting between them. Per the germline V gene, CDR1 is SGHDT and CDR2 is YYEEEE.

The chain recombines TRBV9 with TRBJ2-7, with 8 bases that match TRBD2. The CDR3 covers 17 residues. The germline V gene encodes CDR1 SGDLS and CDR2 YYNGEE. V trimming: 4 bases; J trimming: 4 bases; junction bases outside the gene matches: 16. CDR3 in DNA: TGTGCCAGCAGCCCGAGCGGGGGCGCCGGATTTTTGTACGAGCAGTACTTC. This sequence encodes CASSPSGGAGFLYEQYF.

CDR3 DNA sequence: TGTGCCAGCAGCTCAAGGACAGGGGAGACAGCTTTCTTT. The encoded protein is CASSSRTGETAFF. The chain carries TRBV7-2 and TRBJ1-1; 9 nucleotides match TRBD1. The CDR3 extends over 13 amino acids. Germline CDR1 SGHTA, CDR2 FQGNSA. The V and J ends lost 4 bases and 10 bases, in that order; junction bases with no gene match: 7.

CDR3 bases: TGTGCCAGCAGCTTAGTTAGGAGTTCTCAAGAGACCCAGTACTTC. Residues: CASSLVRSSQETQYF. The chain is built from TRBV7-2 and TRBJ2-5; D unclear. This CDR3 region has 15 residues. Germline loops: CDR1 SGHTA, CDR2 FQGNSA. V was clipped by 1 base and J by 2 bases, with 11 bases between them. The variable domain in full, completed from reference TRBV7-2 and TRBJ2-5, reads GAGVSQSPSNKVTEKGKDVELRCDPISGHTALYWYRQSLGQGLEFLIYFQGNSAPDKSGLPSDRFSAERTGGSVSTLTIQRTQQEDSAVYLCASSLVRSSQETQYFGPGTRLLVL.

The J gene is TRBJ2-1, the V gene TRBV11-3, with D maybe TRBD2 (6 bases). Germline assignment: CDR1 SGHNT and CDR2 YENEEA. This CDR3 region has 16 residues. Trimming cost V 1 base and J 6 bases, with 16 bases left between them. In nucleotides, the CDR3 is TGTGCCAGCAGCTTAGGGGTACTTTTGGGGGGCAATGAGCAGTTCTTC. Protein product: CASSLGVLLGGNEQFF. Based on the CDR3 plus reference TRBV11-3 and TRBJ2-1, the full variable domain is EAGVVQSPRYKIIEKKQPVAFWCNPISGHNTLYWYLQNLGQGPELLIRYENEEAVDDSQLPKDRFSAERLKGVDSTLKIQPAELGDSAVYLCASSLGVLLGGNEQFFGPGTRLTVL.

The rearrangement uses TRBV5-1 and TRBJ2-3; D gene unclear. Trimming took off 4 bases at V and 5 bases at J, with 20 bases between the two ends. The CDR3 sequence is 16 residues long. CDR1 SGHRS and CDR2 YFSETQ come from the germline V gene. The DNA for the CDR3 is TGCGCCAGCAGCCCTATTCCGGGTATGAGTGGAGATACGCAGTATTTT. This sequence encodes CASSPIPGMSGDTQYF.

This clone was found once. The chain joins TRBV5-1 to TRBJ1-2; D is undetermined. This CDR3 has 14 residues. CDR1 and CDR2 from the germline V gene are SGHRS and YFSETQ. V lost 2 bases, J lost 8 bases, and 16 bases lay in between. The CDR3 bases are TGCGCCAGCAGCTTAGAAAAATTAGGCGGCGGCTACACCTTC. It codes for CASSLEKLGGGYTF. Together with reference TRBV5-1 and TRBJ1-2, the CDR3 gives the full variable domain: KAGVTQTPRYLIKTRGQQVTLSCSPISGHRSVSWYQQTPGQGLQFLFEYFSETQRNKGNFPGRFSGRQFSNSRSEMNVSTLELGDSALYLCASSLEKLGGGYTFGSGTRLTVV.

The chain combines TRBV5-4 with TRBJ2-5; 12 nucleotides align to TRBD2. Germline-derived CDR1 and CDR2 are SGHNT and YYREEE (reference sequence). The CDR3 has 16 residues. With V trimmed by 3 bases and J by 2 bases, 5 bases remained unmatched. The CDR3 DNA is TGTGCCAGCAGCTCAGGACTAGCGGGGCTACAAGAGACCCAGTACTTC. It is translated as CASSSGLAGLQETQYF.

CDR3 bases: TGCGCCAGCAGCCAGAGGCTTACAGGGATTGAAGCTTTCTTT. Translating gives CASSQRLTGIEAFF. The genes are TRBV4-1 and TRBJ1-1; tentative D call: TRBD1 (6 bases). V lost 3 bases and J 7 bases, leaving 15 bases between the germline ends. There are 14 residues in the CDR3. The V gene's germline CDR1 is MGHRA and CDR2 YSYEKL.

V is TRBV7-2 and J is TRBJ1-2, with D tentatively TRBD1 (6 bases). V was shortened by 0 bases and J by 6 bases, with 17 bases between the two germline ends. Germline V lookup: CDR1 SGHTA, CDR2 FQGNSA. This CDR3 has 16 amino acids. For the CDR3, the DNA is TGTGCCAGCAGCTTAGCGTGGCGGGGGCGGAGAGATGGCTACACCTTC. Translating gives CASSLAWRGRRDGYTF.

This rearrangement joins TRBV30 to TRBJ2-5; perhaps TRBD2 as D (6 bases). Germline V CDR1 and CDR2: GTSNPN, SVGIG (reference sequence). With 2 bases removed from V and 5 bases from J, the gap between germline ends came to 12 bases. The CDR3 totals 13 residues. CDR3 nucleotide sequence: TGTGCCTGGAGTCCGGGACTGGAGGAGACCCAGTACTTC. Its protein product is CAWSPGLEETQYF.

This clone was seen only once. The chain uses TRBV9 and TRBJ2-3, with a weak D call TRBD2 (7 bases). The CDR3 contains 15 residues. Germline CDR1 SGDLS, CDR2 YYNGEE. Trimming pared 3 bases from V and 2 bases from J, leaving 13 bases between. CDR3 bases: TGTGCCAGCAGCGGGGCGGGGGCTTTCACAGATACGCAGTATTTT. The encoded protein is CASSGAGAFTDTQYF.

This clone was counted a single time. This chain links TRBV6-1 with TRBJ2-2, with a tentative D call TRBD1 (6 bases). The CDR3 extends over 15 amino acids. CDR1 MNHNS and CDR2 SASEGT come from the germline V gene. The germline V and J ends were trimmed by 5 bases and 0 bases, with 10 bases remaining between them. The CDR3 spells CASSWDTANTGELFF. In nucleotides, the CDR3 is TGTGCCAGCAGTTGGGACACCGCGAACACCGGGGAGCTGTTTTTT.

V gene TRBV28 combines with J gene TRBJ1-1, with D perhaps matching TRBD1 (6 bases). The CDR3 extends over 14 amino acids. Germline CDR1 is MDHEN and CDR2 is SYDVKM. Between the trimmed V and J ends, which lost 8 bases and 10 bases, there was a span of 23 bases. In DNA form, the CDR3 reads TGTGCCAGCCATCGGGGGGCGAGGTTAGCAGCAGCTTTCTTT. Residues: CASHRGARLAAAFF.

There are a few counts of this clone. The J gene is TRBJ1-5, the V gene TRBV6-5, with D possibly TRBD1 on 6 matching bases. There are 16 residues in the CDR3. The germline CDR1 and CDR2 sequences are MNHEY and SVGAGI. Trimming removed 0 bases from V and 7 bases from J, with 16 bases in between. CDR3 DNA: TGTGCCAGCAGTTACTCGAGTGGGGGCTCCCTCCAGCCCCAGCATTTT. Residues: CASSYSSGGSLQPQHF.

This clone was picked up one time. The chain combines TRBV5-1 with TRBJ2-5; D is possibly TRBD1 (5 bases). The better agreement between TRBJ2-7 and the DNA end casts doubt on the J call. The CDR3 spans 15 residues. Germline V gene lookup returns CDR1 SGHRS and CDR2 YFSETQ. CDR3 nucleotide sequence: TGCGCCAGCAGCTTGCAAGGGGCCCCCAACTACGAGCAGTACTTC. It codes for CASSLQGAPNYEQYF.

The chain has TRBV28 and TRBJ2-7, with D perhaps TRBD2 (5 bases). CDR1 MDHEN and CDR2 SYDVKM come from the germline V gene. The CDR3 loop spans 17 amino acids. Trimming took off 4 bases at V and 2 bases at J, with 21 bases between the two ends. CDR3 nucleotides: TGTGCCAGCAGTTCCAAGTCCCAACGGGGATACGCCTACGAGCAGTACTTC. This encodes CASSSKSQRGYAYEQYF. Variable domain in full (rest from reference TRBV28 and TRBJ2-7): DVKVTQSSRYLVKRTGEKVFLECVQDMDHENMFWYRQDPGLGLRLIYFSYDVKMKEKGDIPEGYSVSREKKERFSLILESASTNQTSMYLCASSSKSQRGYAYEQYFGPGTRLTVT.